One sample yielded the 26 T cell receptor beta chains listed below, sequenced in a study of identical twins. Each CDR3 protein is one row after TCRdb ran MiXCR on the 5' RACE reads. The profile shows under 450,000 distinct CDR3 sequences, approximately 17% of them singletons. The sample comprised naive T cells sorted from blood. The receptors were sampled from a man aged 50-59 years in good health.

This clonotype appeared many times. The chain has TRBV27 and TRBJ1-5, with D perhaps matching TRBD1 (6 bases). Trimming removed 5 bases at V and 6 bases at J, with 20 bases between. CDR1 is MNHEY, CDR2 SMNVEV, per germline (reference sequence). The CDR3 has 16 residues. CDR3 bases: TGTGCCAGCAGTCAACCGGACAGTATACGGGGTCAGCCCCAGCATTTT. It codes for CASSQPDSIRGQPQHF.

This clonotype was recorded at least ten times. CDR3 nucleotide sequence: TGTGCCAGCAGTGCACGGACTAGCGGGGTCTGGGCCAATGAGCAGTTCTTC. This encodes CASSARTSGVWANEQFF. The chain recombines TRBV6-2 or TRBV6-3 with TRBJ2-1; 12 bases are a match to TRBD2. With V trimmed by 5 bases and J by 6 bases, 11 bases remained unmatched. The CDR3 has 17 amino acids. Germline CDR1 MNHEY, CDR2 SVGEGT.

The chain links TRBV12-3 or TRBV12-4 to TRBJ1-1; the D is unclear. Trimming took 4 bases from V and 4 from J, leaving 10 bases between them. The CDR3 loop spans 13 amino acids. CDR3 sequence: CASSSIDGTEAFF. The CDR3 DNA is TGTGCCAGCAGTTCGATCGATGGCACTGAAGCTTTCTTT.

This clonotype came up a few times. This chain uses TRBV6-2 or TRBV6-3 with TRBJ2-7; D unclear. CDR3 size: 12 residues. V lost 6 bases and J 5 bases, leaving 11 bases between the germline ends. Germline V lookup: CDR1 MNHEY, CDR2 SVGEGT. DNA for the CDR3: TGTGCCAGCAGCCCACAGTTCAACGAGCAGTACTTC. The encoded protein is CASSPQFNEQYF.

The chain couples TRBV29-1 to TRBJ2-2; no clear D. V shed 5 bases and J shed 4 bases, with 20 bases lying between them. This CDR3 has 16 amino acids. Germline-derived CDR1 and CDR2 are SQVTM and ANQGSEA. CDR3 in amino acids: CSVLIGSPEGTGELFF. The CDR3 DNA follows: TGCAGCGTTCTAATCGGGTCTCCCGAAGGCACCGGGGAGCTGTTTTTT.

There are a few counts of this clonotype. This chain links TRBV5-6 with TRBJ2-7; D gene uncertain. This CDR3 spans 13 amino acids. Germline V gene data show CDR1 as SGHDT and CDR2 as YYEEEE. V gave up 2 bases and J gave up 4 bases, with 10 bases separating them. Written as DNA, the CDR3 is TGTGCCAGCAGCTTCGGCAGCCGATACGAGCAGTACTTC. It yields the protein CASSFGSRYEQYF.

The rearrangement uses TRBV4-2 and TRBJ2-6, with D unclear. This CDR3 spans 15 amino acids. Looked up from germline, CDR1 is LGHNA and CDR2 is YNFKEQ. With 1 base removed from V and 3 bases from J, the gap between germline ends came to 7 bases. Written as DNA, the CDR3 is TGTGCCAGCAGCCAAGTAAGGGTTGGGGCCAACGTCCTGACTTTC. Amino acids: CASSQVRVGANVLTF.

This clonotype was recorded many times. The CDR3 loop is CSARGDRNYEQYF. The CDR3 coding sequence is TGCAGTGCTAGAGGAGACAGAAACTACGAGCAGTACTTC. V usage is TRBV20-1 and J usage is TRBJ2-7; a possible D gene is TRBD1 (5 bases). Germline-derived CDR1 and CDR2 are DFQATT and SNEGSKA (reference sequence). CDR3 length: 13 residues. V was shortened by 1 base and J by 3 bases, with 10 bases between the two germline ends.

This clonotype showed up just a few times. This chain uses TRBV2 with TRBJ1-2; D is uncertain. V was pared by 3 bases and J by 7 bases, with 9 bases between. The CDR3 is 12 residues long. Germline loops: CDR1 SNHLY, CDR2 FYNNEI. CDR3 in DNA: TGTGCCAGCAGTGATGACTTGGGTGGCTACACCTTC. Encoded protein: CASSDDLGGYTF.

This clonotype has a count of ten or more. For the CDR3, the DNA is TGTGCCAGCAGTTACTCTTTTACAGGGGAGAGCAATCAGCCCCAGCATTTT. The encoded protein is CASSYSFTGESNQPQHF. This chain uses TRBV6-5 with TRBJ1-5, with TRBD1 identical over 7 bases. With 0 bases clipped from V and 1 base from J, the junction kept 6 bases outside the gene matches. The germline CDR1 and CDR2 sequences are MNHEY and SVGAGI. The CDR3 length is 17 residues.

There are many counts of this clonotype. The chain links TRBV12-3 or TRBV12-4 to TRBJ2-1; D remains ambiguous. V was trimmed by 6 bases and J by 6 bases, leaving 15 bases between them. CDR3 length: 14 residues. CDR3 in amino acids: CASSRARYGNEQFF. Here the CDR3 DNA reads TGTGCCAGCAGCCGGGCTCGCTACGGCAATGAGCAGTTCTTC.

This clonotype was found a few times. This chain links TRBV12-3 or TRBV12-4 with TRBJ2-1; 8 nucleotides line up with TRBD2. The J segment lost 8 bases and the V segment lost 4 bases, leaving 10 bases of the junction unmatched. CDR3 size: 15 residues. The CDR3 DNA is TGTGCCAGCAGTTCGCTGCTGCGGGGGGCGTATGAGCAGTTCTTC. Amino acid sequence: CASSSLLRGAYEQFF.

On this clonotype: Just one base apart from a much larger clone, this may be a read error. This sequence joins TRBV5-1 and TRBJ1-1; D possibly corresponds to TRBD1 (5 bases). The CDR3 covers 15 residues. CDR1 and CDR2 from the germline V gene are SGHRS and YFSETQ. In DNA, the CDR3 is TGCGCCAGCACCTTGAGGCTGGGACCGAACACTGAAGCTTTCTTT. This sequence encodes CASTLRLGPNTEAFF. The whole variable domain, remainder taken from reference TRBV5-1 and TRBJ1-1, is KAGVTQTPRYLIKTRGQQVTLSCSPISGHRSVSWYQQTPGQGLQFLFEYFSETQRNKGNFPGRFSGRQFSNSRSEMNVSTLELGDSALYLCASTLRLGPNTEAFFGQGTRLTVV.

The chain links TRBV20-1 to TRBJ2-2, with D hard to call. Germline V lookup: CDR1 DFQATT, CDR2 SNEGSKA (reference sequence). Trimming left V 2 bases short and J 11 bases short, with 9 bases between. The CDR3 covers 11 residues. This CDR3 reads CSARLRRELFF. CDR3 sequence (DNA): TGCAGTGCTAGACTCCGACGCGAGCTGTTTTTT.

This clonotype appeared a few times. This chain links TRBV7-2 with TRBJ2-7, with 10 bases aligning to TRBD2. The germline V gene has CDR1 SGHTA and CDR2 FQGNSA. Unmatched junction bases numbered 6, after V lost 1 base and J lost 12 bases. There are 13 residues in the CDR3. CDR3 residues: CASSLVLAGARYF. The CDR3 DNA follows: TGTGCCAGCAGCTTAGTCCTAGCGGGAGCTAGGTACTTC.

This clonotype was counted many times. The chain links TRBV20-1 to TRBJ2-7, with a tentative D call TRBD2 (7 bases). Germline V gene sequence: CDR1 DFQATT, CDR2 SNEGSKA (reference sequence). V gave up 0 bases and J gave up 3 bases, with 12 bases separating them. This CDR3 contains 14 residues. The CDR3 DNA is TGCAGTGCTAGAGATCCGGGGGGCCTCTACGAGCAGTACTTC. Translating gives CSARDPGGLYEQYF.

The chain has TRBV7-2 and TRBJ2-7; D possibly uses TRBD1 or TRBD2 (7 bases each). V lost 1 base and J lost 2, with 15 bases in between. Germline CDR1 reads SGHTA; CDR2 reads FQGNSA. The CDR3 is made up of 16 amino acids. CDR3 sequence: CASSLEGASGAYEQYF. CDR3 DNA: TGTGCCAGCAGCTTAGAGGGGGCTAGCGGAGCCTACGAGCAGTACTTC.

Ten or more counts support this clonotype. The V call is TRBV5-1, the J call TRBJ2-6, with D uncertain. CDR3 size: 14 residues. From germline, CDR1 is SGHRS and CDR2 YFSETQ. Trimming cost V 4 bases and J 2 bases, with 7 bases left between them. The CDR3 DNA is TGCGCCAGCAGCAACGAACCTGGGGCCAACGTCCTGACTTTC. Its translation is CASSNEPGANVLTF. Full variable domain (rest looked up from reference TRBV5-1 and TRBJ2-6): KAGVTQTPRYLIKTRGQQVTLSCSPISGHRSVSWYQQTPGQGLQFLFEYFSETQRNKGNFPGRFSGRQFSNSRSEMNVSTLELGDSALYLCASSNEPGANVLTFGAGSRLTVL.

In this sample, this clonotype turned up a few times. V gene TRBV6-2 or TRBV6-3 combines with J gene TRBJ1-5; 7 bases agree with TRBD1. J lost 5 bases, V lost 3 bases, and 1 base had no gene match. The V gene's germline CDR1 is MNHEY and CDR2 SVGEGT. CDR3 length: 13 amino acids. CDR3 amino acids: CASSYDRDQPQHF. The DNA for the CDR3 is TGTGCCAGCAGTTATGACAGGGATCAGCCCCAGCATTTT.

V gene TRBV6-2 or TRBV6-3 combines with J gene TRBJ2-5, with TRBD2 matching 12 bases. V was clipped by 4 bases and J by 5 bases; unmatched bases: 8. CDR1 is MNHEY and CDR2 is SVGEGT in the germline V gene. This CDR3 region has 16 residues. CDR3 sequence: CASSLRLAGAGETQYF. In DNA form, the CDR3 reads TGTGCCAGCAGTTTACGACTAGCGGGAGCTGGGGAGACCCAGTACTTC.

This clonotype was detected many times. V gene TRBV6-2 or TRBV6-3 combines with J gene TRBJ2-6; either TRBD1 or TRBD2 may supply D (6 bases each). This CDR3 contains 18 residues. Germline loops: CDR1 MNHEY, CDR2 SVGEGT. Trimming took off 2 bases at V and 0 bases at J, with 14 bases between the two ends. The CDR3 coding sequence is TGTGCCAGCAGTTACCCCATTGGGGGGCACTCTGGGGCCAACGTCCTGACTTTC. It translates to CASSYPIGGHSGANVLTF.

This sequence joins TRBV29-1 and TRBJ2-1; tentatively, D is TRBD2 (5 bases). V lost 2 bases to trimming and J lost 0 bases, with 8 bases between them. In germline, CDR1 is SQVTM, CDR2 ANQGSEA. The CDR3 runs to 14 residues. The CDR3 is CSVELEGSYNEQFF. Written as DNA, the CDR3 is TGCAGCGTTGAACTAGAGGGCTCCTACAATGAGCAGTTCTTC.

This clonotype has at least ten counts. The CDR3 DNA reads as TGCGCCAGCAGCCGAGACAGGGGCCCCAACAATGAGCAGTTCTTC. It is translated as CASSRDRGPNNEQFF. The rearrangement uses TRBV5-1 and TRBJ2-1; 8 positions agree with TRBD1. The V gene's germline CDR1 is SGHRS and CDR2 YFSETQ. This CDR3 region has 15 residues. Trimming took 4 bases from V and 5 from J; bases not matched to a gene: 8.

The chain recombines TRBV7-8 with TRBJ2-1; D not certain. Trimming removed 1 base from V and 6 bases from J, with 7 bases in between. CDR1 is SGHVS and CDR2 is FQNEAQ in the germline V gene. This CDR3 has 13 amino acids. CDR3 DNA: TGTGCCAGCAGCTTAGTAGCTGCCAATGAGCAGTTCTTC. Residues: CASSLVAANEQFF.

The sample holds one count of this clonotype. The rearrangement uses TRBV2 and TRBJ2-5, with 7 bases matching TRBD1. The V and J ends lost 7 bases and 3 bases, in that order; junction bases with no gene match: 8. In germline, CDR1 is SNHLY, CDR2 FYNNEI. The CDR3 has 14 amino acids. CDR3 region: CASKHRGTEETQYF. In DNA, the CDR3 is TGTGCCAGCAAACACAGGGGCACCGAAGAGACCCAGTACTTC.

J is TRBJ2-1 and V is TRBV11-2; TRBD2 might be the D (6 bases). This CDR3 has 17 amino acids. Germline V gene sequence: CDR1 SGHAT, CDR2 FQNNGV. Trimming removed 5 bases at V and 7 bases at J, with 24 bases between. CDR3 sequence: CASSRLGTSSGSNEQFF. CDR3 coding DNA: TGTGCCAGCAGCCGACTCGGGACTTCCTCGGGCAGTAATGAGCAGTTCTTC.